The next 9 T cell receptor beta chains were all read from a single sample in a study of OX40 agonist ivuxolimab in advanced cancers. Only in-frame clones appear in the TCRdb table, and some are missing; sequencing was by immunoSEQ multiplex PCR. The table includes 51,000 or so clones, approximately 79% detected once. The specimen comprised CD4+ or CD8+ T cells sorted from blood, sampled in a trial of the OX40 agonist ivuxolimab. These receptor sequences come from an adult with an advanced solid tumor such as melanoma, head and neck, liver or kidney cancer.

The chain joins TRBV5-1 to TRBJ2-1; tentatively, D is TRBD1 (5 bases). Germline loops: CDR1 SGHRS, CDR2 YFSETQ. The CDR3 runs 14 residues. Trimming removed 4 bases from V and 4 bases from J, with 12 bases in between. CDR3: CASSPSNRYNEQFF. The CDR3 coding sequence is TGCGCCAGCAGCCCCTCGAACAGGTACAATGAGCAGTTCTTC.

The chain uses TRBV14 and TRBJ2-7; the match to TRBD2 covers 11 bases. CDR1 and CDR2 (germline): SGHDN, FVKESK. V was clipped by 0 bases and J by 3 bases; unmatched bases: 7. This CDR3 contains 17 residues. Here the CDR3 reads CASSQESPLAGVYEQYF. In DNA, the CDR3 is TGTGCCAGCAGCCAAGAATCCCCACTAGCGGGAGTCTACGAGCAGTACTTC.

This clone has only a few counts. The chain has TRBV9 and TRBJ1-1, with D perhaps TRBD1 (6 bases). Germline values: CDR1 SGDLS, CDR2 YYNGEE. The CDR3 is made up of 15 amino acids. Trimming took off 3 bases at V and 4 bases at J, with 16 bases between the two ends. CDR3 protein: CASSEGPGAITEAFF. DNA for the CDR3: TGTGCCAGCAGCGAGGGGCCGGGGGCGATCACTGAAGCTTTCTTT.

By frequency in the sample, this clone is medium-sized. The chain joins TRBV19 to TRBJ1-4; the D gene is possibly TRBD1 (5 bases). Trimming pared 5 bases from V and 8 bases from J, leaving 18 bases between. The CDR3 has 15 residues. CDR1 and CDR2 from the germline V gene are LNHDA and SQIVND (reference sequence). The chain's CDR3 is CASSFTGTAAEKLFF. CDR3 coding DNA: TGTGCCAGTAGTTTCACCGGGACGGCGGCAGAAAAACTGTTTTTT.

The DNA for the CDR3 is TGCAGTGGTACTATGGTGGTCACCGGGGAGCTGTTTTTT. Translating gives CSGTMVVTGELFF. This chain uses TRBV29-1 with TRBJ2-2; no definite D call. Germline values: CDR1 SQVTM, CDR2 ANQGSEA. The length of the CDR3 is 13 residues.

The rearrangement joins TRBV11-1 to TRBJ1-3; D possibly corresponds to TRBD1 (5 bases). The CDR3 contains 14 residues. Trimming pared 8 bases from V and 3 bases from J, leaving 14 bases between. Germline V gene data show CDR1 as SGHAT and CDR2 as FQDESV (reference sequence). The CDR3 sequence is CASARGTGGNTIYF. The DNA of the CDR3 is TGTGCCAGCGCCCGGGGGACGGGTGGAAACACCATATATTTT.

The rearrangement links TRBV11-2 to TRBJ1-1; the match to TRBD1 covers 9 bases. Germline CDR1 and CDR2: SGHAT and FQNNGV. J lost 1 base, V lost 5 bases, and 5 bases had no gene match. CDR3 length: 15 residues. The CDR3 DNA follows: TGTGCCAGCAGCCCCGGACAGGGGCCGAACACTGAAGCTTTCTTT. Its protein product is CASSPGQGPNTEAFF. Full variable domain (remainder filled in from reference TRBV11-2 and TRBJ1-1): EAGVAQSPRYKIIEKRQSVAFWCNPISGHATLYWYQQILGQGPKLLIQFQNNGVVDDSQLPKDRFSAERLKGVDSTLKIQPAKLEDSAVYLCASSPGQGPNTEAFFGQGTRLTVV.

The chain employs TRBV10-3 and TRBJ1-1; D remains unclear. Per the germline V gene, CDR1 is ENHRY and CDR2 is SYGVKD. The germline V and J ends were trimmed by 7 bases and 0 bases, with 9 bases remaining between them. CDR3 size: 13 residues. The chain's CDR3 is CAIKRELNTEAFF. The CDR3 DNA reads as TGTGCCATCAAGAGGGAGCTGAACACTGAAGCTTTCTTT.

This rearrangement joins TRBV11-2 to TRBJ2-1; the D gene is possibly TRBD2 (6 bases). The germline V gene encodes CDR1 SGHAT and CDR2 FQNNGV. This CDR3 region has 14 residues. V was cut by 3 bases and J by 8 bases, with 14 bases left in between. As DNA, the CDR3 is TGTGCCAGCAGCTTCAATGTGCGGGACGATGAGCAGTTCTTC. It yields the protein CASSFNVRDDEQFF.